These T cell receptor beta chains were read from a single sample in a study of OX40 agonist ivuxolimab in advanced cancers. TCRdb keeps only in-frame clones here, not all; method: immunoSEQ multiplex PCR. The table lists approximately 100,000 clones, 80% to 90% of them singletons. Sequenced here: CD4+ or CD8+ T cells sorted from blood, sampled in a trial of the OX40 agonist ivuxolimab. The receptors originated from an adult with an advanced solid tumor such as melanoma, head and neck, liver or kidney cancer. CDR3s include the opening cysteine and the closing phenylalanine or tryptophan. D genes are given only for firm matches. Where a row states a size, it is once, few, many or the class of an expanded clone; other rows omit it.

j_call clone_size d_call v_call cdr3_nt cdr3_aa
TRBJ1-4 once TRBD1 TRBV5-6 TGTGCCAGCAGCGACCGGACAGGGGGCGGTGAAAAACTGTTTTTT CASSDRTGGGEKLFF
TRBJ2-7 . . TRBV6-1 TGTGCCGCGGACAGTACCTACGAGCAGTACTTC CAADSTYEQYF
TRBJ1-2 once . TRBV4-3 TGCGCCAGCAGCCAAGTCCAGGGAGAGGTCTATGGCTACACCTTC CASSQVQGEVYGYTF
TRBJ1-1 . TRBD1 TRBV7-2 TGTGCCAGCAGCTTAGCGATCTTTAAGGGTAGTCACAGGGGCATGGAGACTGAAGCTTTCTTT CASSLAIFKGSHRGMETEAFF
TRBJ2-7 . . TRBV5-1 TGCGCCAGCAGCTTGCGGGGTCAGCAGTACTTC CASSLRGQQYF
TRBJ2-5 . . TRBV15 TGTGCCACCAGCAGAGATCGAGGGAGACAAGAGACCCAGTACTTC CATSRDRGRQETQYF
TRBJ2-1 . . TRBV5-1 TGCGCCAGCAGCTACAACGACGACAATGAGCAGTTCTTC CASSYNDDNEQFF
TRBJ2-3 . TRBD1 TRBV19 TGTGCCAGTAGTATCGGGACAGGGACAGATACGCAGTATTTT CASSIGTGTDTQYF
TRBJ1-1 . . TRBV7-3 TGTGCCAGCAGCGATCAGGGAAGCGGCACTGAAGCTTTCTTT CASSDQGSGTEAFF
TRBJ2-7 . . TRBV7-2 TGTGCCAGCAGCTTATATCAGCAGTCCTACGAGCAGTACTTC CASSLYQQSYEQYF
TRBJ1-1 . . TRBV2 TGTGCCAGCATGGGATCAGGGAGGGCGACTGAAGCTTTCTTT CASMGSGRATEAFF
TRBJ2-7 . . TRBV7-9 TGTGCCAGCAGCTTAATGGGCAGGGGTTATCACGAGCAGTACTTC CASSLMGRGYHEQYF
TRBJ2-3 . . TRBV9 TGTGCCAGCAGCGTAGACGGGCGGTCAACAGATACGCAGTATTTT CASSVDGRSTDTQYF
TRBJ1-5 . . TRBV4-1 TGCGCCAGCAGCCCATACCGGGATAGCAATCAGCCCCAGCATTTT CASSPYRDSNQPQHF
TRBJ1-4 . . TRBV28 TGTGCCAGCACACCGGGGAGAGAAAAACTGTTTTTT CASTPGREKLFF
TRBJ1-2 . . TRBV5-1 TGCGCCAGCAGCGCTGGACAAAATAACTATGGCTACACCTTC CASSAGQNNYGYTF
TRBJ2-1 . . TRBV5-4 TGTGCCAGCAGCGGGGGGACTTCCAATGAGCAGTTCTTC CASSGGTSNEQFF
TRBJ2-2 . . TRBV5-6 TGTGCCAGCAGCACGAGACAGCCCACCGGGGAGCTGTTTTTT CASSTRQPTGELFF
TRBJ2-7 . TRBD1 TRBV7-8 TGTGCCAGCAGCTTAGGGTTGGGACAGGGCTCCTACGAGCAGTACTTC CASSLGLGQGSYEQYF
TRBJ2-7 . . TRBV6-6 TGTGCCAGCAACTCCGGAGGGGGCAGACCCTACGAGCAGTACTTC CASNSGGGRPYEQYF
TRBJ2-3 . . TRBV28 TGTGCCAGCAGTTTGGGTGGGGGCACAGATACGCAGTATTTT CASSLGGGTDTQYF
TRBJ1-3 . . TRBV11-2 TGTGCCAGCAGCTTAGGACAGCTCTGGAACACCATATATTTT CASSLGQLWNTIYF
TRBJ2-1 . TRBD2 TRBV9 TGTGCCAGCAGCTCCAGACTAGCGGGGGGTGTTGAGCAGTTCTTC CASSSRLAGGVEQFF
TRBJ1-2 . . TRBV30 TGTGCCTGGAGGTACAGCTCTAACTATGGCTACACCTTC CAWRYSSNYGYTF
TRBJ1-1 . TRBD1 TRBV19 TGTGCCAGTAGTATTTCACAGGGGGCAAACACTGAAGCTTTCTTT CASSISQGANTEAFF
TRBJ1-1 few . TRBV30 TGTGCCTGGGGCGTAGGGAGCCCTCAAGCTTTCTTT CAWGVGSPQAFF
TRBJ2-3 . . TRBV5-1 TGCGCCAGCAGCTTGACACCTTTAGACACAGATACGCAGTATTTT CASSLTPLDTDTQYF
TRBJ1-6 few . TRBV7-2 TGTGCCAGCAGCTTAGCGGGGGATTCACCCCTCCACTTT CASSLAGDSPLHF
TRBJ1-2 . . TRBV11-2 TGTGCCAGCAGCTTAGGGGACGGCAACTATGGCTACACCTTC CASSLGDGNYGYTF
TRBJ2-7 . . TRBV6-1 TGTGCCAGCAGTGTCACCAGGGTGGGGAACTACGAGCAGTACTTC CASSVTRVGNYEQYF
TRBJ1-2 . . TRBV5-6 TGTGCCAGCAGCTTGGGACAGTTAGGAGCTAACTATGGCTACACCTTC CASSLGQLGANYGYTF
TRBJ2-1 . . TRBV27 TGTGCCAGCAGTTTAGGGCCGTGGGGCAACAATGAGCAGTTCTTC CASSLGPWGNNEQFF
TRBJ1-5 . . TRBV10-2 TGCGCCAGCAGTGAGGTCTCGCGGGGGCCCCAGCATTTT CASSEVSRGPQHF
TRBJ1-2 . TRBD1 TRBV5-6 TGTGCCAGCAGCTCCGGTTCGGACAGGGCTTGGGGTAACTATGGCTACACCTTC CASSSGSDRAWGNYGYTF
TRBJ2-3 once . TRBV27 TGTGCCAGCAGCTCCCCGTCCACAGATACGCAGTATTTT CASSSPSTDTQYF
TRBJ2-2 . TRBD2 TRBV27 TGTGCCAGCGGACGCCTAGCGGGGGGTGCCGGGGAGCTGTTTTTT CASGRLAGGAGELFF
TRBJ2-4 . . TRBV7-2 TGTGCCAGCAGCTTAGGACAGCAAAACATTCAGTACTTC CASSLGQQNIQYF
TRBJ1-1 . . TRBV5-1 TGCGCCAGCAGCTTGGCGGTAATGCAGGGGGAAGCTTTCTTT CASSLAVMQGEAFF
TRBJ2-7 few TRBD1 TRBV7-8 TGTGCCAGCAGCACCCGGGACAGGGGTTCCTATAAGCAGTACTTC CASSTRDRGSYKQYF
TRBJ2-1 . . TRBV5-1 TGCGCCAGCAGCTTGACGACGGATATCAACAATGAGCAGTTCTTC CASSLTTDINNEQFF
TRBJ1-5 . TRBD1 TRBV6-1 TGTGCCAGCAGTAACCGACAGGGCCCTCAGCCCCAGCATTTT CASSNRQGPQPQHF
TRBJ2-5 . TRBD2 TRBV6-1 TGTGCCAGCAGTGAAGTTGGCCTAGCGGGGGGGAAACAAGAGACCCAGTACTTC CASSEVGLAGGKQETQYF